A single sample is the source of the 16 T cell receptor beta chains below, sequenced in a study of blood T cell repertoires in COVID-19 (dated by TCRdb to 2018 to 2020). The library was prepared using the immunoSEQ multiplex PCR assay. The clones in this table, taken by TCRdb from immuneACCESS, are in-frame only. Not every clone is retained; where verified, under half of the shortfall comes from an unresolved V gene, and the cause of the rest is unknown. This sample gives more than 85,000 clones in total; roughly 80% of them show up just once. The top ten constitute around 16% of the sample. The specimen was peripheral blood. Receptors were obtained from an older woman with acute or convalescent COVID-19.

This chain joins TRBV27 and TRBJ2-7, with D tentatively TRBD2 (5 bases). The CDR3 is made up of 15 amino acids. Germline lookup yields CDR1 MNHEY and CDR2 SMNVEV (reference sequence). Trimming left V 3 bases short and J 4 bases short, with 16 bases between. In nucleotides, the CDR3 is TGTGCCAGCAGTTTTGAGGGTTTCGTAGGGTACGAGCAGTACTTC. As protein: CASSFEGFVGYEQYF.

V gene TRBV28 combines with J gene TRBJ1-1, with 10 bases matching TRBD1. Germline CDR1 MDHEN, CDR2 SYDVKM. This CDR3 is built from 14 residues. After removal of 5 bases from V and 4 bases from J, the junction contained 4 bases not matched to a gene. CDR3: CASSKTGGVTEAFF. Here the CDR3 DNA reads TGTGCCAGCAGTAAGACAGGGGGCGTCACTGAAGCTTTCTTT.

A note on this clone: The sample holds other DNA sequences that translate to the same CDR3. The chain employs TRBV18 and TRBJ1-5; the match to TRBD1 covers 7 bases. The V segment lost 3 bases and the J segment 7 bases; nucleotides outside the gene matches: 3. Germline V CDR1 and CDR2: KGHSH, LQKENI. The CDR3 sequence is 13 residues long. Here the CDR3 reads CASSPQGDQPQHF. DNA for the CDR3: TGTGCCAGCTCACCGCAGGGGGACCAGCCCCAGCATTTT.

V gene TRBV27 combines with J gene TRBJ1-2; TRBD1 might be the D (5 bases). Deletions cut 4 bases from V and 8 bases from J, with 14 bases between. Germline loops: CDR1 MNHEY, CDR2 SMNVEV (reference sequence). The CDR3 is 13 residues long. CDR3 protein: CASSWDWGGGYTF. The DNA for the CDR3 is TGTGCCAGCAGTTGGGACTGGGGTGGGGGCTACACCTTC.

This chain links TRBV10-2 with TRBJ2-1; a possible D gene is TRBD1 (5 bases). Germline loops: CDR1 WSHSY, CDR2 SAAADI. The CDR3 consists of 15 residues. V lost 6 bases, J lost 0 bases, and 12 bases lay in between. The CDR3 loop reads CASRDSSSSYNEQFF. CDR3 coding DNA: TGCGCCAGCAGAGACAGCTCAAGCTCCTACAATGAGCAGTTCTTC.

The count of this clone is one. This chain connects TRBV24-1 to TRBJ2-5; weak D call: TRBD1 (6 bases). Germline values: CDR1 KGHDR, CDR2 SFDVKD. Trimming took off 7 bases at V and 5 bases at J, with 22 bases between the two ends. The CDR3 spans 16 residues. The CDR3 sequence: CATSDWGTGSEETQYF. In DNA form, the CDR3 reads TGTGCCACCAGCGACTGGGGAACAGGGTCGGAGGAGACCCAGTACTTC.

The CDR3 reads CASSFNRGRVQPQHF. The CDR3 DNA is TGTGCCAGCAGTTTTAACAGGGGGCGCGTTCAGCCCCAGCATTTT. The chain combines TRBV28 with TRBJ1-5; 9 bases map to TRBD1. V lost 3 bases to trimming and J lost 6 bases; unmatched junction nucleotides: 6. Per the germline V gene, CDR1 is MDHEN and CDR2 is SYDVKM. The CDR3 contains 15 residues. Full variable domain (missing parts from reference TRBV28 and TRBJ1-5): DVKVTQSSRYLVKRTGEKVFLECVQDMDHENMFWYRQDPGLGLRLIYFSYDVKMKEKGDIPEGYSVSREKKERFSLILESASTNQTSMYLCASSFNRGRVQPQHFGDGTRLSIL.

The chain employs TRBV5-4 and TRBJ1-1, with 11 bases that match TRBD1. This CDR3 is built from 16 residues. The trim removed 4 bases at V and 4 bases at J, leaving 9 bases unmatched. In germline, CDR1 is SGHNT, CDR2 YYREEE (reference sequence). CDR3: CASSIGTGGAGTEAFF. The CDR3 bases are TGTGCCAGCAGCATAGGGACAGGGGGAGCGGGCACTGAAGCTTTCTTT.

The chain links TRBV5-4 to TRBJ2-2; no reliable D call. The V gene's germline CDR1 is SGHNT and CDR2 YYREEE (reference sequence). Trimming took 1 base from V and 2 from J, leaving 6 bases between them. The CDR3 length is 14 residues. CDR3 nucleotide sequence: TGTGCCAGCAGCTTGTTAACTAACACCGGGGAGCTGTTTTTT. Translation gives CASSLLTNTGELFF.

This clone has ten or more counts. The chain is built from TRBV20-1 and TRBJ2-1; 8 nucleotides align to TRBD2. CDR3 length equals 15 residues. The germline V gene encodes CDR1 DFQATT and CDR2 SNEGSKA (reference sequence). V lost 3 bases and J lost 3; bases outside the gene matches: 7. The CDR3 region is CSASIGTSYYNEQFF. The CDR3 bases are TGCAGTGCTAGTATAGGGACTAGTTACTACAATGAGCAGTTCTTC.

The chain joins TRBV4-2 to TRBJ2-2; a weak D match, TRBD1 (5 bases). This CDR3 comprises 15 residues. The germline CDR1 and CDR2 sequences are LGHNA and YNFKEQ. V was trimmed by 0 bases and J by 4 bases, leaving 9 bases between them. The CDR3 bases are TGTGCCAGCAGCCAAGAGAGACAGCTCACCGGGGAGCTGTTTTTT. Residues: CASSQERQLTGELFF.

CDR3 amino acids: CASSYPTGGADTQYF. The CDR3 region has the DNA TGTGCCAGCAGTTACCCGACAGGGGGTGCAGATACGCAGTATTTT. This chain links TRBV6-2 or TRBV6-3 with TRBJ2-3; TRBD1 agrees at 9 bases. The length of the CDR3 is 15 residues. The germline CDR1 and CDR2 sequences are MNHEY and SVGEGT. The V gene end was trimmed by 2 bases and the J gene end by 4 bases; junction bases not matched to a gene: 4.

This chain links TRBV20-1 with TRBJ1-3; D gene unclear. The CDR3 length is 15 residues. V lost 3 bases and J 2 bases, leaving 14 bases between the germline ends. Germline V gene sequence: CDR1 DFQATT, CDR2 SNEGSKA (reference sequence). The CDR3 nucleotides are TGCAGTGCTAGTTTGTCTCCAGGAACTGGAAACACCATATATTTT. Translating gives CSASLSPGTGNTIYF.

This clone came up a few times. This sequence joins TRBV4-3 and TRBJ1-1, with D possibly matching TRBD1 (6 bases). This CDR3 is 15 amino acids long. V was clipped by 0 bases and J by 5 bases, with 13 bases between them. Germline lookup yields CDR1 LGHNA and CDR2 YSLEER. The CDR3, as DNA: TGCGCCAGCAGCCAAGATATGGGAAGGGGGACTGAAGCTTTCTTT. It translates to CASSQDMGRGTEAFF.

The CDR3 loop reads CASSARDSLPNTEAFF. The CDR3 region has the DNA TGTGCCAGCAGCGCCCGGGACAGCCTCCCGAACACTGAAGCTTTCTTT. The chain combines TRBV9 with TRBJ1-1; TRBD1 matches at 7 bases. The germline CDR1 and CDR2 sequences are SGDLS and YYNGEE. The CDR3 length is 16 residues. V shed 3 bases and J 1 base; nucleotides not matched to a gene: 9.

This chain joins TRBV29-1 and TRBJ2-7; 8 bases match TRBD1. The junction had 10 bases not matched to a gene; V was cut back by 7 bases and J by 5 bases. The CDR3 covers 13 residues. Germline assignment: CDR1 SQVTM and CDR2 ANQGSEA. Written as DNA, the CDR3 is TGCAGCGCTATTACCCGGACAGGGCACGAGCAGTACTTC. Its translation is CSAITRTGHEQYF.